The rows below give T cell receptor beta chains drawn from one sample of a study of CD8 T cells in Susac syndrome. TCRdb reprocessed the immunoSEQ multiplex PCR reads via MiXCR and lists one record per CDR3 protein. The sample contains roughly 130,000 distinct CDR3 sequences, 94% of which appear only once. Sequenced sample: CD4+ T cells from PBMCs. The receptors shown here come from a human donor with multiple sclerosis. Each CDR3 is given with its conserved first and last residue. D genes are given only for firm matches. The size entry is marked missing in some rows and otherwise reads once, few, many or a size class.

CDR3: CASSFLRGDEQFF; DNA: TGTGCCAGCAGCTTTTTACGGGGGGATGAGCAGTTCTTC; J: TRBJ2-1; length: 13; size: -; V: TRBV5-6; D: TRBD2
CDR3: CASSWDRGSPLHF; DNA: TGTGCCAGCAGCTGGGACAGGGGTTCACCCCTCCACTTT; J: TRBJ1-6; length: 13; size: -; V: TRBV7-2; D: TRBD1
CDR3: CAISESASGGAKNIQYF; DNA: TGTGCCATCAGTGAGTCTGCGTCTGGGGGAGCCAAAAACATTCAGTACTTC; J: TRBJ2-4; length: 17; size: -; V: TRBV10-3; D: -
CDR3: CASSFYGTSYEQYF; DNA: TGTGCCAGCAGCTTTTACGGGACATCCTACGAGCAGTACTTC; J: TRBJ2-7; length: 14; size: -; V: TRBV5-4; D: -
CDR3: CASRQGAGEQYF; DNA: TGTGCCAGCAGACAGGGGGCCGGCGAGCAGTACTTC; J: TRBJ2-7; length: 12; size: -; V: TRBV6-2/TRBV6-3; D: TRBD1
CDR3: CASSRWKNTEAFF; DNA: TGTGCCAGCAGTCGGTGGAAGAACACTGAAGCTTTCTTT; J: TRBJ1-1; length: 13; size: -; V: TRBV3-1; D: -
CDR3: CASSHKGTARHEKLFF; DNA: TGTGCCAGCAGCCATAAGGGGACAGCTAGACATGAAAAACTGTTTTTT; J: TRBJ1-4; length: 16; size: -; V: TRBV14; D: TRBD1
CDR3: CASSSVAGSYNEQFF; DNA: TGTGCCAGCAGCTCCGTAGCGGGGTCCTACAATGAGCAGTTCTTC; J: TRBJ2-1; length: 15; size: -; V: TRBV11-2; D: TRBD2
CDR3: CASSPGRVTGNTIYF; DNA: TGTGCCAGCAGCCCCGGACGGGTTACTGGAAACACCATATATTTT; J: TRBJ1-3; length: 15; size: once; V: TRBV7-9; D: -
CDR3: CASRATEADTQYF; DNA: TGTGCCAGCAGGGCTACAGAAGCAGATACGCAGTATTTT; J: TRBJ2-3; length: 13; size: -; V: TRBV27; D: -
CDR3: CSVRTGAYEQYF; DNA: TGCAGCGTTAGAACAGGGGCTTACGAGCAGTACTTC; J: TRBJ2-7; length: 12; size: -; V: TRBV29-1; D: TRBD1
CDR3: CASSLAAFNYGYTF; DNA: TGTGCCAGCAGCTTAGCAGCTTTTAACTATGGCTACACCTTC; J: TRBJ1-2; length: 14; size: -; V: TRBV7-2; D: -
CDR3: CASSPTGDNYGYTF; DNA: TGTGCCAGCAGCCCGACAGGGGATAACTATGGCTACACCTTC; J: TRBJ1-2; length: 14; size: -; V: TRBV7-3; D: TRBD1
CDR3: CASSWGPRQGSGYNSPLHF; DNA: TGCGCCAGCAGCTGGGGCCCCCGACAGGGCTCAGGTTATAATTCACCCCTCCACTTT; J: TRBJ1-6; length: 19; size: once; V: TRBV5-1; D: TRBD1
CDR3: CSASSQGASSTEAFF; DNA: TGCAGTGCTAGCTCCCAGGGGGCGTCCAGCACTGAAGCTTTCTTT; J: TRBJ1-1; length: 15; size: -; V: TRBV20-1; D: TRBD1
CDR3: CASSYGGQGDYEQYF; DNA: TGTGCCAGTAGTTACGGGGGACAGGGGGACTACGAGCAGTACTTC; J: TRBJ2-7; length: 15; size: -; V: TRBV19; D: TRBD1
CDR3: CASSTGTVRFF; DNA: TGTGCCAGCAGTACTGGGACTGTGCGGTTCTTC; J: TRBJ2-1; length: 11; size: -; V: TRBV6-2/TRBV6-3; D: -
CDR3: CASSPGLFEAGELFF; DNA: TGTGCCAGCAGCCCAGGATTGTTTGAGGCCGGGGAGCTGTTTTTT; J: TRBJ2-2; length: 15; size: -; V: TRBV7-2; D: -
CDR3: CASSPGRRPLSNQPQHF; DNA: TGTGCCAGCTCACCAGGGAGAAGACCCCTTAGCAATCAGCCCCAGCATTTT; J: TRBJ1-5; length: 17; size: -; V: TRBV18; D: -
CDR3: CASSPGQRSEQYF; DNA: TGTGCCAGCAGCCCGGGACAGCGTAGTGAGCAGTACTTC; J: TRBJ2-7; length: 13; size: -; V: TRBV6-2/TRBV6-3; D: TRBD1
CDR3: CASSPAGRGLEAFF; DNA: TGCGCCAGCAGCCCGGCGGGGCGCGGGCTCGAAGCTTTCTTT; J: TRBJ1-1; length: 14; size: -; V: TRBV5-1; D: -